This entry describes one T cell receptor (beta chain). This sample stems from a study of blood T cell repertoires in COVID-19. Germline CDR1 SGHTA, CDR2 FQGTGA. CDR3 length equals 17 residues. Deletions cut 0 bases from V and 4 bases from J, with 15 bases between. This table comes from immunoSEQ multiplex PCR, and its TCRdb copy is limited to in-frame clones, with some not included. This table has hundreds of thousands of clones, roughly 90% appearing once. The genes are TRBV7-3 and TRBJ2-2, with D possibly TRBD1 on 8 matching bases. The material sequenced was peripheral blood. This clonotype originated in a man aged 60 to 69 with COVID-19, enrolled during active disease. The DNA for the CDR3 is TGTGCCAGCAGCTTAACTGCACAGGGGGGGGCCACCGGGGAGCTGTTTTTT. Protein sequence: CASSLTAQGGATGELFF.